Listed here are 20 T cell receptor beta chains from one sample, sequenced in a study of CD8 T cells in Susac syndrome. An input of about 0.45 to 1 ug of RNA was subjected to reverse transcription using random hexamers. MiXCR, run by TCRdb on the immunoSEQ multiplex PCR reads, gives a single entry per CDR3 protein. Altogether over 120,000 distinct CDR3 sequences are present, less than 95% being singletons, with the ten largest covering over 0.07%. Material: CD4+ T cells from PBMCs. These receptors came from a human donor in good health.

The V and J genes are TRBV6-1 and TRBJ2-7; D not certain. V gave up 1 base and J gave up 0 bases, with 10 bases separating them. Germline V CDR1 and CDR2: MNHNS, SASEGT. This CDR3 region has 15 residues. CDR3 DNA: TGTGCCAGCAGTGAAGAAGGACGGTACTCCTACGAGCAGTACTTC. Amino acid sequence: CASSEEGRYSYEQYF.

V and J are TRBV15 and TRBJ2-4, with D hard to call. The length of the CDR3 is 13 residues. Between the trimmed V and J ends, which lost 5 bases and 6 bases, there was a span of 11 bases. Germline V gene sequence: CDR1 LNHNV, CDR2 YYDKDF (reference sequence). The CDR3 DNA follows: TGTGCCACCAGCTCGGATAGGCGAAACATTCAGTACTTC. Residues: CATSSDRRNIQYF.

The V gene is TRBV2, the J gene TRBJ2-3, with TRBD2 identical over 10 bases. Trimming removed 1 base from V and 5 bases from J; junction bases left unmatched: 3. This CDR3 is built from 15 residues. Germline loops: CDR1 SNHLY, CDR2 FYNNEI. DNA for the CDR3: TGTGCCAGCAGTGAAGGGACTAGCGGTGTAGATACGCAGTATTTT. This translates into CASSEGTSGVDTQYF. The variable domain in full, completed from reference TRBV2 and TRBJ2-3, reads EPEVTQTPSHQVTQMGQEVILRCVPISNHLYFYWYRQILGQKVEFLVSFYNNEISEKSEIFDDQFSVERPDGSNFTLKIRSTKLEDSAMYFCASSEGTSGVDTQYFGPGTRLTVL.

This chain links TRBV27 with TRBJ1-1, with D tentatively TRBD1 (6 bases). V dropped 5 bases and J dropped 6 bases, with 16 bases sitting between them. Germline V gives CDR1 MNHEY, CDR2 SMNVEV (reference sequence). The CDR3 is made up of 14 amino acids. The CDR3 DNA reads TGTGCCAGCAGTATACGGGACACCAGGTCTGAAGCTTTCTTT. Translated: CASSIRDTRSEAFF.

The gene calls are TRBV25-1 and TRBJ1-4, with TRBD1 matching 8 bases. The V gene's germline CDR1 is MGHDK and CDR2 SYGVNS. The CDR3 runs to 15 residues. J was trimmed by 5 bases and V by 3 bases; bases with no gene match: 5. In DNA form, the CDR3 reads TGTGCCAGCAGTGACCCACAGGGGGAGAATGAAAAACTGTTTTTT. Residues: CASSDPQGENEKLFF.

This chain uses TRBV7-2 with TRBJ1-1; D remains ambiguous. The CDR3 length is 12 residues. V was clipped by 4 bases and J by 4 bases, with 7 bases between them. Germline CDR1 and CDR2: SGHTA and FQGNSA. The DNA for the CDR3 is TGTGCCAGCAGCTCCACCTTCACTGAAGCTTTCTTT. Translated, it gives CASSSTFTEAFF. Full variable domain (outside the CDR3, taken from reference TRBV7-2 and TRBJ1-1): GAGVSQSPSNKVTEKGKDVELRCDPISGHTALYWYRQSLGQGLEFLIYFQGNSAPDKSGLPSDRFSAERTGGSVSTLTIQRTQQEDSAVYLCASSSTFTEAFFGQGTRLTVV.

The chain links TRBV11-2 to TRBJ2-1; D is undetermined. Trimming pared 3 bases from V and 0 bases from J, leaving 12 bases between. CDR3 length: 16 amino acids. Looked up from germline, CDR1 is SGHAT and CDR2 is FQNNGV. CDR3 sequence (DNA): TGTGCCAGCAGCTTGGGTATCCGGAGCTCCTACAATGAGCAGTTCTTC. As protein: CASSLGIRSSYNEQFF.

V is TRBV27 and J is TRBJ1-2; D is unclear. Trimming removed 3 bases at V and 8 bases at J, with 10 bases between. CDR3 length equals 12 residues. In germline, CDR1 is MNHEY, CDR2 SMNVEV (reference sequence). In nucleotides, the CDR3 is TGTGCCAGCAGTTTTGCGGGAGGAGGCTACACCTTC. Its translation: CASSFAGGGYTF.

The chain couples TRBV7-2 to TRBJ2-5; 9 nucleotides match TRBD2. J lost 4 bases, V lost 0 bases, and 3 bases had no gene match. Germline assignment: CDR1 SGHTA and CDR2 FQGNSA. The CDR3 sequence is 15 residues long. This CDR3 reads CASSLALTSGETQYF. The DNA of the CDR3 is TGTGCCAGCAGCTTAGCGTTGACTAGCGGAGAGACCCAGTACTTC.

This chain links TRBV12-3 or TRBV12-4 with TRBJ2-7, with D possibly matching TRBD1 (5 bases). The CDR3 runs to 14 residues. The V end lost 2 bases, the J end lost 3 bases, and 11 bases lay between the germline ends. The DNA for the CDR3 is TGTGCCAGCAGTTTAAGACAGCCACTCTACGAGCAGTACTTC. Translating gives CASSLRQPLYEQYF.

The chain employs TRBV5-4 and TRBJ1-4; 12 bases agree with TRBD1. The V segment lost 3 bases and the J segment 5 bases; nucleotides outside the gene matches: 11. This CDR3 is 18 amino acids long. Per germline, CDR1 SGHNT and CDR2 YYREEE (reference sequence). The CDR3, as DNA: TGTGCCAGCAGCTCCACCCAAGGGACAGGGGGCAGAAATGAAAAACTGTTTTTT. Protein product: CASSSTQGTGGRNEKLFF.

The table lists this clonotype with a count of one. This chain links TRBV7-8 with TRBJ2-7; tentative D call: TRBD2 (6 bases). The CDR3 loop spans 15 amino acids. Germline CDR1 is SGHVS and CDR2 is FQNEAQ. V was trimmed by 5 bases and J by 0 bases, leaving 14 bases between them. The CDR3 sequence: CASSAASGLSYEQYF. DNA of the CDR3: TGTGCCAGCAGCGCTGCGAGCGGGCTCTCCTACGAGCAGTACTTC.

V is TRBV6-2 or TRBV6-3 and J is TRBJ2-1, with 8 bases matching TRBD2. Germline loops: CDR1 MNHEY, CDR2 SVGEGT. V was pared by 5 bases and J by 7 bases, with 10 bases of the junction left unmatched. This CDR3 comprises 15 residues. CDR3 nucleotide sequence: TGTGCCAGCAGTCCTCGTGAGCGGGAGAGAAATGAGCAGTTCTTC. This codes for CASSPRERERNEQFF.

The chain recombines TRBV5-1 with TRBJ2-7, with a possible D match to TRBD1 (6 bases). The germline V gene encodes CDR1 SGHRS and CDR2 YFSETQ. The CDR3 consists of 16 residues. With 0 bases removed from V and 4 bases from J, the gap between germline ends came to 17 bases. CDR3 in DNA: TGCGCCAGCAGCTTGGCCGGCCCTATACAGGGATACGAGCAGTACTTC. Translating it yields CASSLAGPIQGYEQYF.

The rearrangement joins TRBV5-1 to TRBJ2-5, with D tentatively TRBD2 (5 bases). V was clipped by 0 bases and J by 1 base, with 10 bases between them. Germline loops: CDR1 SGHRS, CDR2 YFSETQ. This CDR3 is 15 amino acids long. CDR3 DNA: TGCGCCAGCAGCTTGGGGGCAGGACTCCAAGAGACCCAGTACTTC. Amino acids: CASSLGAGLQETQYF.

The chain couples TRBV6-4 to TRBJ2-3; 10 nucleotides agree with TRBD1. Germline CDR1 reads MRHNA; CDR2 reads SNTAGT. Germline trimming cut 4 bases from V and 9 bases from J; bases unmatched to any gene: 1. This CDR3 spans 12 amino acids. The CDR3 DNA reads TGTGCCAGCAGTGGGACAGGGGGGACGCAGTATTTT. Amino acids: CASSGTGGTQYF.

The chain recombines TRBV30 with TRBJ2-1; possible D gene TRBD1, 6 bases. V lost 4 bases to trimming and J lost 16 bases, with 20 bases between them. Germline V gene data show CDR1 as GTSNPN and CDR2 as SVGIG (reference sequence). The CDR3 runs to 12 residues. CDR3 nucleotide sequence: TGTGCCTGGACCCTTGGGGCAGGGGCTATATTCTTC. This codes for CAWTLGAGAIFF. Together with reference TRBV30 and TRBJ2-1, the CDR3 gives the full variable domain: SQTIHQWPATLVQPVGSPLSLECTVEGTSNPNLYWYRQAAGRGLQLLFYSVGIGQISSEVPQNLSASRPQDRQFILSSKKLLLSDSGFYLCAWTLGAGAIFFGPGTRLTVL.

This clonotype was seen once. The chain combines TRBV7-2 with TRBJ2-1; 9 positions match TRBD1. Germline trimming cut 3 bases from V and 5 bases from J; bases unmatched to any gene: 8. The CDR3 spans 16 residues. CDR1 is SGHTA, CDR2 FQGNSA, per germline. CDR3: CASSLRPGQGNNEQFF. CDR3 sequence (DNA): TGTGCCAGCAGCTTGAGGCCGGGACAGGGCAACAATGAGCAGTTCTTC.

The chain employs TRBV5-1 and TRBJ1-2, with TRBD1 matching over 7 bases. The V segment lost 4 bases and the J segment 0 bases; nucleotides outside the gene matches: 3. The germline gives CDR1 SGHRS, CDR2 YFSETQ. CDR3 length: 14 residues. The CDR3 DNA follows: TGCGCCAGCAGCCCTGGGACAGCTAACTATGGCTACACCTTC. Encoded protein: CASSPGTANYGYTF.

This clonotype has a single count. This chain uses TRBV20-1 with TRBJ1-5; tentatively, D is TRBD1 (6 bases). CDR1 and CDR2 from the germline V gene are DFQATT and SNEGSKA (reference sequence). The CDR3 length is 17 residues. The V end was cut by 3 bases, the J end by 2 bases, with 20 bases between. The CDR3 DNA reads as TGCAGTGCTAGTAGGGGGGCGACCTTGGGGGGCAATCAGCCCCAGCATTTT. This sequence encodes CSASRGATLGGNQPQHF.